The present entry profiles one TCR beta chain with its context. Its antigen is undetermined. A read error may produce the germline difference seen at one junction end. Measured with immunoSEQ multiplex PCR; TCRdb has only the in-frame clones, and not every one. The repertoire holds around 40,000 clones, 70% to 75% seen once, with 16% in the top ten. From germline, CDR1 is SNHLY and CDR2 FYNNEI. The CDR3 has 13 residues. The data were obtained in a study of cytotoxic CD8 clonotypes in ibrutinib-treated CLL. Study overall: Averaging across samples gave about 230,000 productive templates and tens of thousands of productive rearrangements.

Study observations and caveats: Rising at ibrutinib response, clonality subsequently fell back toward baseline at progression.

The sequences come from PBMCs, collected at disease progression, from a patient treated with ibrutinib. This chain connects TRBV2 to TRBJ1-1; D is unresolved. The TCR comes from a human donor with chronic lymphocytic leukemia. The CDR3 DNA reads as TGTGCTAGCACTAGGGAACGGAACACTGAAGCTTTCTTT. Protein product: CASTRERNTEAFF. The full variable domain, in which reference TRBV2 and TRBJ1-1 provide the parts outside the CDR3, is EPEVTQTPSHQVTQMGQEVILRCVPISNHLYFYWYRQILGQKVEFLVSFYNNEISEKSEIFDDQFSVERPDGSNFTLKIRSTKLEDSAMYFCASTRERNTEAFFGQGTRLTVV.